This T cell receptor (beta chain) was sequenced for a study of T cells expressing NK-cell markers. Across the whole study: HCMV seropositivity characterized most of the eight sequenced donors, and seronegativity one.

Per germline, CDR1 MGHRA and CDR2 YSYEKL. The CDR3 runs to 14 residues. TCR beta cDNA was made by 5'RACE template switching with UMIs. Reprocessing the 5' RACE reads, TCRdb reports a single entry for every CDR3 protein and omits DNA. The sample has 150,000 to 160,000 distinct CDR3 sequences. A note on this clonotype: The target antigen is unknown.

Regarding the study as a whole: The leading position in the CD3+CD56-NKG2C+ fraction of several donors also went to these clonotypes. Whether expanded NKG2C+ T cell clones recognized HCMV stayed uncertain.

The sequencing input was blood T cells: a sorted CD56 or NKG2C T cell subset, CD4+ or CD8+ T cells, or bulk PBMC T cells (not recorded which). The TCR comes from a woman aged 45 to 65 in good health. The J gene is TRBJ1-2, the V gene TRBV4-1; no DNA is available, so the TRBD1 call from TCRdb remains unchecked. The chain's CDR3 is CASRLPGSDYGYTF.